Below are 21 T cell receptor beta chains sequenced from a single sample in a study of blood T cells in healthy people across ages. A J-beta primer mix and a sample-barcoded 5' primer were used in a second PCR of about 6 to 12 cycles. TCRdb independently ran MiXCR on the 5' RACE reads; one entry per CDR3 protein. The table includes 850,000 to 1,000,000 distinct CDR3 sequences, 45% to 50% detected once. The sample was blood. Every receptor here comes from a man under 40 in good health.

This clonotype came up once. The V call is TRBV5-1, the J call TRBJ1-1; 8 nucleotides agree with TRBD1. The CDR3 length is 15 residues. Germline V gene lookup returns CDR1 SGHRS and CDR2 YFSETQ. V lost 4 bases to trimming and J lost 6 bases; unmatched junction nucleotides: 11. The CDR3 sequence: CASSPDRGPMAEAFF. In nucleotides, the CDR3 is TGCGCCAGCAGCCCAGACAGGGGCCCCATGGCTGAAGCTTTCTTT.

The chain uses TRBV29-1 and TRBJ1-1; D is unclear. The germline CDR1 and CDR2 sequences are SQVTM and ANQGSEA. There are 13 residues in the CDR3. Trimming removed 3 bases at V and 4 bases at J, with 12 bases between. The CDR3 is CSVDGGRVTEAFF. CDR3 bases: TGCAGCGTTGACGGCGGACGGGTCACTGAAGCTTTCTTT.

This clonotype was seen more than once but under ten times. The chain is built from TRBV12-3 or TRBV12-4 and TRBJ2-5; D perhaps matches TRBD2 (5 bases). V lost 5 bases and J lost 2, with 15 bases in between. The CDR3 has 15 amino acids. CDR3 sequence: CASSPLRVGQETQYF. The CDR3 DNA is TGTGCCAGCAGTCCCCTGCGGGTAGGACAAGAGACCCAGTACTTC.

The chain recombines TRBV7-3 with TRBJ1-2, with TRBD1 as a possible D gene (6 bases). The CDR3 is 15 amino acids. V was cut by 4 bases and J by 8 bases, with 20 bases left in between. CDR1 is SGHTA and CDR2 is FQGTGA in the germline V gene. The CDR3 DNA is TGTGCCAGCAGCTCGGGCCGGGACACTCGTGGAGGCTACACCTTC. It is translated as CASSSGRDTRGGYTF.

The table lists this clonotype with a few counts. The V and J genes are TRBV6-5 and TRBJ2-7, with a possible D match to TRBD1 (6 bases). The CDR3 runs 14 residues. The germline V and J ends were trimmed by 0 bases and 3 bases, with 9 bases remaining between them. Germline V gene lookup returns CDR1 MNHEY and CDR2 SVGAGI. In DNA, the CDR3 is TGTGCCAGCAGTTACTCGTTACAGGGCTACGAGCAGTACTTC. Translation gives CASSYSLQGYEQYF.

In its sample, this clonotype was seen a few times. The chain uses TRBV6-1 and TRBJ1-2; D not resolved. Germline V gene data show CDR1 as MNHNS and CDR2 as SASEGT. The CDR3 consists of 13 residues. Deletions cut 3 bases from V and 3 bases from J, with 8 bases between. CDR3 sequence: CASSESGYYGYTF. CDR3 in DNA: TGTGCCAGCAGTGAGTCCGGGTACTATGGCTACACCTTC.

The chain carries TRBV11-2 and TRBJ2-5; D might be TRBD1 (6 bases). Trimming took 1 base from V and 4 from J, leaving 13 bases between them. In germline, CDR1 is SGHAT, CDR2 FQNNGV. CDR3 length: 15 amino acids. Written as DNA, the CDR3 is TGTGCCAGCAGCTTAGGCCAGGGGATACGAGAGACCCAGTACTTC. This sequence encodes CASSLGQGIRETQYF. Using reference TRBV11-2 and TRBJ2-5 for the parts outside the CDR3, the full variable domain is EAGVAQSPRYKIIEKRQSVAFWCNPISGHATLYWYQQILGQGPKLLIQFQNNGVVDDSQLPKDRFSAERLKGVDSTLKIQPAKLEDSAVYLCASSLGQGIRETQYFGPGTRLLVL.

The chain uses TRBV10-3 and TRBJ2-7; D could derive from TRBD1 or TRBD2 (5 bases each). The CDR3 loop spans 17 amino acids. Between the trimmed V and J ends, which lost 8 bases and 2 bases, there was a span of 25 bases. In germline, CDR1 is ENHRY, CDR2 SYGVKD. The CDR3 is CAIQAKPPGTNTYEQYF. The CDR3 DNA is TGTGCCATCCAAGCGAAACCTCCCGGGACCAACACCTACGAGCAGTACTTC.

V usage is TRBV6-1 and J usage is TRBJ2-2; 7 nucleotides agree with TRBD2. V was pared by 7 bases and J by 1 base, with 6 bases of the junction left unmatched. Per germline, CDR1 MNHNS and CDR2 SASEGT. This CDR3 has 15 amino acids. The CDR3 nucleotides are TGTGCCAGCACGTGGGGCGGGGGGAACACCGGGGAGCTGTTTTTT. Amino acid sequence: CASTWGGGNTGELFF.

This chain connects TRBV6-1 to TRBJ2-7; 8 nucleotides align to TRBD2. The junction had 5 bases not matched to a gene; V was cut back by 4 bases and J by 3 bases. The CDR3 is 14 residues long. Germline V gives CDR1 MNHNS, CDR2 SASEGT. The CDR3 region is CASSGAGVIYEQYF. The CDR3 DNA is TGTGCCAGCAGTGGAGCGGGAGTCATCTACGAGCAGTACTTC.

The V call is TRBV6-6, the J call TRBJ2-3; D uncertain. Germline values: CDR1 MNHNY, CDR2 SVGAGI (reference sequence). The CDR3 runs 13 residues. V lost 6 bases, J lost 10 bases, and 17 bases lay in between. CDR3 loop: CASRPGRQRSQYF. The CDR3 DNA is TGTGCCAGCAGACCCGGGCGCCAGAGGTCGCAGTATTTT.

A few counts support this clonotype. The chain is built from TRBV7-2 and TRBJ2-3; 7 positions agree with TRBD1. Germline-derived CDR1 and CDR2 are SGHTA and FQGNSA. The CDR3 totals 17 residues. The ends lost 3 bases at V and 2 bases at J; junction bases unmatched: 11. The CDR3 sequence is CASSFYGTDIFTDTQYF. For the CDR3, the DNA is TGTGCCAGCAGCTTCTATGGGACAGACATTTTCACAGATACGCAGTATTTT.

This chain joins TRBV20-1 and TRBJ1-6; no clear D gene. Germline CDR1 and CDR2: DFQATT and SNEGSKA (reference sequence). CDR3 length equals 14 residues. Deletions cut 1 base from V and 7 bases from J, with 11 bases between. The CDR3 DNA follows: TGCAGTGCTAGAGTTACCAAGACGAATTCACCCCTCCACTTT. Amino acids: CSARVTKTNSPLHF.

The rearrangement uses TRBV4-2 and TRBJ2-7, with D perhaps TRBD2 (6 bases). V dropped 0 bases and J dropped 2 bases, with 14 bases sitting between them. This CDR3 contains 16 residues. Looked up from germline, CDR1 is LGHNA and CDR2 is YNFKEQ. The CDR3 nucleotides read TGTGCCAGCAGCCAAGAGGGGACTCCAGAACCCTACGAGCAGTACTTC. Amino acids: CASSQEGTPEPYEQYF.

This chain uses TRBV2 with TRBJ1-4; D is undetermined. The germline V gene encodes CDR1 SNHLY and CDR2 FYNNEI. V lost 1 base, J lost 3 bases, and 12 bases lay in between. This CDR3 has 16 residues. In DNA, the CDR3 is TGTGCCAGCAGTGAAGAAGTGACACTTTCTAATGAAAAACTGTTTTTT. Its translation: CASSEEVTLSNEKLFF.

The genes are TRBV10-3 and TRBJ2-7; TRBD1 agrees at 9 bases. Germline loops: CDR1 ENHRY, CDR2 SYGVKD. The CDR3 extends over 15 amino acids. Trimming at V came to 3 bases and at J to 5 bases, leaving 8 bases not matched to a gene. CDR3 sequence: CAISDWDRALHEQYF. The DNA for the CDR3 is TGTGCCATCAGTGATTGGGACAGGGCGCTTCACGAGCAGTACTTC.

This chain links TRBV5-1 with TRBJ2-3, with a tentative D call TRBD2 (6 bases). Trimming pared 1 base from V and 2 bases from J, leaving 20 bases between. Germline assignment: CDR1 SGHRS and CDR2 YFSETQ. CDR3 length: 18 amino acids. CDR3 sequence: CASSLRSSSDHPTDTQYF. The CDR3 DNA follows: TGCGCCAGCAGCTTGAGGTCCTCTAGCGATCACCCCACAGATACGCAGTATTTT.

The chain uses TRBV21-1 and TRBJ2-1. TRBV21-1 is marked as a pseudogene. The CDR3 is made up of 14 amino acids. The CDR3 DNA sequence: TGTGCCGCCCCACAGCGCCGCCAGCTCTGGGAGCAGTTCTTC. This sequence encodes CAAPQRRQLWEQFF.

V usage is TRBV20-1 and J usage is TRBJ1-2, with D possibly TRBD1 on 5 matching bases. Germline V gene sequence: CDR1 DFQATT, CDR2 SNEGSKA (reference sequence). This CDR3 region has 14 residues. Trimming took off 3 bases at V and 6 bases at J, with 17 bases between the two ends. CDR3 protein: CSARPGGGIDGYTF. As DNA, the CDR3 is TGCAGTGCTAGGCCCGGTGGGGGAATTGATGGCTACACCTTC.

The rearrangement links TRBV12-5 to TRBJ1-2; 10 bases agree with TRBD1. Losses at the gene ends were 2 bases for V and 6 bases for J; bases not matched to a gene: 9. The CDR3 covers 16 residues. Germline V gene lookup returns CDR1 LGHNT and CDR2 FRNRAP. The CDR3 is CASGLTPPGQGNGYTF. The CDR3 DNA sequence: TGTGCTAGTGGTTTGACTCCCCCGGGACAGGGGAATGGCTACACCTTC.

Only a few counts were recorded for this clonotype. The chain carries TRBV6-5 and TRBJ1-4; TRBD1 agrees at 7 bases. Trimming cost V 4 bases and J 4 bases; bases outside gene matches: 3. This CDR3 has 14 amino acids. The V gene's germline CDR1 is MNHEY and CDR2 SVGAGI. DNA of the CDR3: TGTGCCAGCAGTTTGACAGGGATTAATGAAAAACTGTTTTTT. Protein: CASSLTGINEKLFF.